The 5 T cell receptor beta chains below were found in one sample sequenced in a study of blood T cell repertoires in COVID-19. Some clones are missing from TCRdb's copy, which holds only in-frame ones; the method was immunoSEQ multiplex PCR. The sample has 100,000 or so clones, roughly 79% seen once. Sequences were obtained from peripheral blood. The origin of the receptors is an elderly man with acute or convalescent COVID-19.

The genes are TRBV6-1 and TRBJ1-2, with 7 nucleotides matching TRBD1. This CDR3 comprises 16 residues. J was trimmed by 0 bases and V by 2 bases; bases with no gene match: 6. Germline V gene data show CDR1 as MNHNS and CDR2 as SASEGT. This CDR3 is CASSEYGTDPNYGYTF. The CDR3 bases are TGTGCCAGCAGTGAATACGGGACAGATCCTAACTATGGCTACACCTTC.

The chain employs TRBV9 and TRBJ1-3; D not resolved. Looked up from germline, CDR1 is SGDLS and CDR2 is YYNGEE. The CDR3 runs 14 residues. V was trimmed by 0 bases and J by 3 bases, leaving 7 bases between them. CDR3 residues: CASSVDTVGNTIYF. CDR3 bases: TGTGCCAGCAGCGTAGACACAGTTGGAAACACCATATATTTT.

The rearrangement links TRBV24-1 to TRBJ2-1; D may be TRBD1 (5 bases). V lost 1 base to trimming and J lost 7 bases, with 10 bases between them. The CDR3 is 14 residues long. Per the germline V gene, CDR1 is KGHDR and CDR2 is SFDVKD. CDR3: CATSDFQGRNEQFF. For the CDR3, the DNA is TGTGCCACCAGTGATTTTCAGGGTAGGAATGAGCAGTTCTTC.

This clone has just a few counts. V and J are TRBV5-1 and TRBJ1-2; tentative D call: TRBD1 (6 bases). Germline values: CDR1 SGHRS, CDR2 YFSETQ. Trimming removed 2 bases from V and 12 bases from J, with 17 bases in between. The length of the CDR3 is 13 residues. The CDR3 DNA is TGCGCCAGCAGCTTATCGGGGGGGCGGATCCACACCTTC. It specifies CASSLSGGRIHTF. The full variable domain, completed using reference TRBV5-1 and TRBJ1-2, is KAGVTQTPRYLIKTRGQQVTLSCSPISGHRSVSWYQQTPGQGLQFLFEYFSETQRNKGNFPGRFSGRQFSNSRSEMNVSTLELGDSALYLCASSLSGGRIHTFGSGTRLTVV.

This clone occurred a few times. This chain joins TRBV7-3 and TRBJ2-1, with 14 bases identical to TRBD2. V gave up 4 bases and J gave up 9 bases; unmatched junction bases: 5. The CDR3 runs to 15 residues. The germline V gene has CDR1 SGHTA and CDR2 FQGTGA. For the CDR3, the DNA is TGTGCCAGCAGCTCGACTAGCGGGAGGGCCACTGAGCAGTTCTTC. It specifies CASSSTSGRATEQFF.